This T cell receptor (beta chain) was observed in a study of CD8 T cells in Susac syndrome. Findings and caveats of the study: The study's TCR sequencing and HLA analysis covered a relatively small number of individuals, and the study acknowledged this.

Sequencing of TCR beta was undertaken in CD8+ and CD4+ T cells derived from blood. Controls were age- and sex-matched healthy donors. The CDR3 has 15 amino acids. Germline assignment: CDR1 SNHLY and CDR2 FYNNEI. A quantity of about 0.5 to 1 ug RNA underwent reverse transcription using random hexamers. TCRdb processed the immunoSEQ multiplex PCR reads anew with MiXCR; each CDR3 protein has one entry. The sample contains some 120,000 distinct CDR3 sequences, about 93% of which appear only once. With respect to this clonotype: Its antigen is as yet unknown. One junction end disagrees with the germline gene, perhaps due to a read error.

Material for sequencing was CD4+ T cells from PBMCs. The receptor was derived from a human donor in good health. This sequence joins TRBV2 and TRBJ2-3; no clear D. CDR3 DNA sequence: TGTGCCAGTAGTGATCAAAGACTCTCACCAGATACGCAGTATTTT. This translates into CASSDQRLSPDTQYF.